A selection of T cell receptor beta chains follows, all from one sample in a study of beta chain features in type 1 diabetes. Sequencing was performed with immunoSEQ multiplex PCR; in TCRdb, only in-frame clones are kept and a portion is missing. The sample has about 340,000 clones; 8% are singletons. The sample comprised central memory CD4+ T cells from blood. The receptor set was obtained from a woman between 18 and 29 years old in good health. The CDR3 runs from the conserved cysteine through the conserved F or W. Each record gives: V gene, D gene, J gene, clone size, CDR3 protein, CDR3 DNA. A D gene is named only where the DNA matches it firmly. The size entry is marked missing in some rows and otherwise reads once, few, many or a size class.

V: TRBV18; D: .; J: TRBJ2-1; size: .; CDR3: CASSPWLAGDNEQFF; DNA: TGTGCCAGCTCACCATGGCTAGCAGGGGACAATGAGCAGTTCTTC
V: TRBV30; D: .; J: TRBJ2-3; size: .; CDR3: CAWSPKGRLVLSSGPSLVDTQYF; DNA: TGTGCCTGGAGTCCAAAGGGACGACTAGTTTTATCTTCGGGGCCCAGCTTAGTGGATACGCAGTATTTT
V: TRBV7-2; D: .; J: TRBJ2-2; size: many; CDR3: CASSFSRAGANTGELFF; DNA: TGTGCCAGCAGCTTCAGCAGGGCAGGTGCGAACACCGGGGAGCTGTTTTTT
V: TRBV7-9; D: TRBD1; J: TRBJ1-1; size: .; CDR3: CASSKGQGNTEAFF; DNA: TGTGCCAGCAGCAAGGGACAGGGGAACACTGAAGCTTTCTTT
V: TRBV27; D: .; J: TRBJ2-3; size: .; CDR3: CATQLLGTDTQYF; DNA: TGTGCCACCCAGTTATTGGGCACAGATACGCAGTATTTT
V: TRBV2; D: TRBD1; J: TRBJ2-1; size: .; CDR3: CASNIPLEQGNEQFF; DNA: TGTGCCAGCAACATACCGCTAGAACAGGGGAATGAGCAGTTCTTC
V: TRBV7-9; D: TRBD1; J: TRBJ1-4; size: many; CDR3: CASSSDRGLEKLFF; DNA: TGTGCCAGCAGCTCCGACAGGGGGCTTGAAAAACTGTTTTTT
V: TRBV7-8; D: .; J: TRBJ2-7; size: .; CDR3: CASSLASGHEQYF; DNA: TGTGCCAGCAGCTTAGCTAGCGGCCACGAGCAGTACTTC
V: TRBV6-1; D: .; J: TRBJ1-2; size: few; CDR3: CASSDGSIPSGYTF; DNA: TGTGCCAGCAGTGACGGTTCTATTCCCTCCGGCTACACCTTC
V: TRBV10-3; D: .; J: TRBJ1-1; size: few; CDR3: CAISVAGMNTEAFF; DNA: TGTGCCATCAGTGTAGCAGGAATGAACACTGAAGCTTTCTTT
V: TRBV7-2; D: TRBD1; J: TRBJ2-7; size: .; CDR3: CASSLGMPGQGVREQYF; DNA: TGTGCCAGCAGCTTAGGCATGCCGGGACAGGGGGTTCGCGAGCAGTACTTC
V: TRBV7-9; D: .; J: TRBJ2-5; size: .; CDR3: CASSPGEGETQYF; DNA: TGTGCCAGCAGTCCAGGGGAAGGAGAGACCCAGTACTTC
V: TRBV5-1; D: TRBD1; J: TRBJ2-2; size: .; CDR3: CASSLMALGQGATGELFF; DNA: TGCGCCAGCAGCTTGATGGCTCTTGGACAGGGGGCGACCGGGGAGCTGTTTTTT
V: TRBV18; D: TRBD2; J: TRBJ2-2; size: .; CDR3: CASSPPSGGPGGELFF; DNA: TGTGCCAGCTCACCACCTTCGGGGGGGCCTGGCGGGGAGCTGTTTTTT
V: TRBV5-1; D: .; J: TRBJ2-5; size: .; CDR3: CASSVRGTAEETQYF; DNA: TGCGCCAGCAGCGTGAGGGGGACTGCGGAAGAGACCCAGTACTTC
V: TRBV28; D: .; J: TRBJ1-1; size: .; CDR3: CASSIARTANTEAFF; DNA: TGTGCCAGCAGTATCGCGCGGACAGCGAACACTGAAGCTTTCTTT
V: TRBV6-1; D: .; J: TRBJ2-2; size: .; CDR3: CASSEPGLNTGELFF; DNA: TGTGCCAGCAGTGAACCAGGCCTCAACACCGGGGAGCTGTTTTTT
V: TRBV29-1; D: .; J: TRBJ2-3; size: .; CDR3: CSSYSVLGGAGDTQYF; DNA: TGCAGCTCCTACAGTGTCCTGGGCGGGGCGGGGGATACGCAGTATTTT
V: TRBV19; D: TRBD2; J: TRBJ2-5; size: .; CDR3: CASSTPGTRAETQYF; DNA: TGTGCCAGTAGTACTCCCGGGACTAGGGCAGAGACCCAGTACTTC
V: TRBV28; D: TRBD1; J: TRBJ1-5; size: .; CDR3: CASRDPHRGYSNQPQHF; DNA: TGTGCCAGCCGAGACCCCCACAGGGGTTATAGCAATCAGCCCCAGCATTTT
V: TRBV6-5; D: TRBD2; J: TRBJ2-3; size: .; CDR3: CASSYSGRADTQYF; DNA: TGTGCCAGCAGTTACAGCGGGAGGGCAGATACGCAGTATTTT
V: TRBV15; D: .; J: TRBJ1-1; size: once; CDR3: CATSRDRNTEAFF; DNA: TGTGCCACCAGCAGAGACCGGAACACTGAAGCTTTCTTT
V: TRBV2; D: TRBD1; J: TRBJ1-5; size: few; CDR3: CASSRQGVKDQPQHF; DNA: TGTGCCAGCAGCCGACAGGGGGTCAAGGATCAGCCCCAGCATTTT
V: TRBV7-9; D: .; J: TRBJ2-1; size: .; CDR3: CASSISLREQFF; DNA: TGTGCCAGCAGCATTAGTCTCAGAGAGCAGTTCTTC
V: TRBV7-9; D: .; J: TRBJ2-1; size: .; CDR3: CASSALSYNEQFF; DNA: TGTGCCAGCAGCGCGTTATCTTACAATGAGCAGTTCTTC
V: TRBV5-6; D: .; J: TRBJ1-1; size: .; CDR3: CASSWARGSEAFF; DNA: TGTGCCAGCAGCTGGGCCAGGGGCTCTGAAGCTTTCTTT
V: TRBV6-5; D: .; J: TRBJ2-1; size: few; CDR3: CASSRGTGTLWVF; DNA: TGTGCCAGCAGCCGAGGGACCGGGACTCTCTGGGTCTTC
V: TRBV6-6; D: .; J: TRBJ1-4; size: many; CDR3: CASSHDYPEEKLFF; DNA: TGTGCCAGCAGCCACGATTACCCCGAGGAAAAACTGTTTTTT
V: TRBV6-1; D: TRBD1; J: TRBJ1-5; size: .; CDR3: CATQGQGNQPQHF; DNA: TGTGCCACCCAAGGACAGGGCAATCAGCCCCAGCATTTT
V: TRBV28; D: .; J: TRBJ2-1; size: .; CDR3: CASTAGLSYNEQFF; DNA: TGTGCCAGCACCGCGGGCCTCTCCTACAATGAGCAGTTCTTC
V: TRBV19; D: .; J: TRBJ2-4; size: .; CDR3: CASSIASGGDSSIQYF; DNA: TGTGCCAGTAGTATAGCGTCGGGTGGGGATTCAAGCATTCAGTACTTC
V: TRBV2; D: TRBD1; J: TRBJ2-7; size: few; CDR3: CASSEQGVSYEQYF; DNA: TGTGCCAGCAGTGAACAGGGGGTGTCCTACGAGCAGTACTTC
V: TRBV10-3; D: TRBD2; J: TRBJ2-7; size: few; CDR3: CAITIAGDTYEQYF; DNA: TGTGCCATTACGATAGCGGGAGACACCTACGAGCAGTACTTC
V: TRBV7-8; D: .; J: TRBJ2-3; size: few; CDR3: CASSPRTGADTQYF; DNA: TGTGCCAGCAGCCCCAGGACTGGCGCAGATACGCAGTATTTT
V: TRBV7-2; D: TRBD2; J: TRBJ2-2; size: many; CDR3: CASSLATGGTGELFF; DNA: TGTGCCAGCAGCTTAGCGACGGGGGGAACCGGGGAGCTGTTTTTT
V: TRBV29-1; D: .; J: TRBJ2-1; size: many; CDR3: CSVEDVFGQFF; DNA: TGCAGCGTTGAAGATGTGTTTGGGCAGTTCTTC
V: TRBV4-3; D: .; J: TRBJ1-2; size: .; CDR3: CASSQAQTGLTGYTF; DNA: TGCGCCAGCAGCCAAGCCCAGACAGGATTGACCGGCTACACCTTC